This TCR beta chain was found in a study of T cell responses to AZD1222 COVID-19 vaccine. Study results and caveats: Compared with day 0, the breadth and depth of the Spike-specific TCR repertoire rose significantly after two doses of AZD1222.

In its sample, this clone was seen a few times. What it recognizes is unknown. J was trimmed by 1 base and V by 5 bases; bases with no gene match: 9. This CDR3 spans 16 amino acids. Germline assignment: CDR1 SEHNR and CDR2 FQNEAQ (reference sequence). The table came from immunoSEQ multiplex PCR; TCRdb's copy has only in-frame clones and leaves some out. The sample yields more than 95,000 clones, around 89% seen once. V and J are TRBV7-9 and TRBJ2-5; 8 bases map to TRBD2. This TCR was recovered from an adult in good health. Sequenced here: peripheral blood, sampled on day 0 of AZD1222 vaccination. The CDR3 nucleotides read TGTGCCAGCAGCCCCACTAGCGGACAACTCCAAGAGACCCAGTACTTC. Translated, it gives CASSPTSGQLQETQYF.